This TCR beta chain came from a study of T cells in Graves' hyperthyroidism and ophthalmopathy. Study-level findings and limits: Separation of ophthalmopathy from stable hyperthyroidism was achieved by a 13 V-J model.

The V and J ends lost 6 bases and 4 bases, in that order; junction bases with no gene match: 6. This CDR3 is 13 amino acids long. Germline values: CDR1 SGDLS, CDR2 YYNGEE. Using RNA transcripts as the source, TCR beta CDR3 regions were amplified. First-round RT-PCR targeting the TCR CDR3 was performed with the HTBI primer set. One entry per CDR3 protein, called by TCRdb with MiXCR from the multiplex PCR reads. The table includes about 380,000 distinct CDR3 sequences, about 14% detected once. Newly diagnosed hyperthyroidism patients aged 18 to 65 years had disease lasting under 2 months. Clinicians diagnosed patients from clinical symptoms, serum thyroxine and TRAb, thyroid ultrasound and orbital computed tomography. Blood dates from first hyperthyroidism diagnosis, before any ophthalmopathy symptoms. Regarding this clonotype: Its cognate antigen is unknown.

The TCR sequence derives from a man aged 25-45 years with Graves' hyperthyroidism that later progressed to Graves' ophthalmopathy. Sequenced sample: blood. The chain recombines TRBV9 with TRBJ2-5, with 7 bases lining up with TRBD1. CDR3 sequence (DNA): TGTGCCAGCAACCGACAGGGCGGAGAGACCCAGTACTTC. Its translation is CASNRQGGETQYF.